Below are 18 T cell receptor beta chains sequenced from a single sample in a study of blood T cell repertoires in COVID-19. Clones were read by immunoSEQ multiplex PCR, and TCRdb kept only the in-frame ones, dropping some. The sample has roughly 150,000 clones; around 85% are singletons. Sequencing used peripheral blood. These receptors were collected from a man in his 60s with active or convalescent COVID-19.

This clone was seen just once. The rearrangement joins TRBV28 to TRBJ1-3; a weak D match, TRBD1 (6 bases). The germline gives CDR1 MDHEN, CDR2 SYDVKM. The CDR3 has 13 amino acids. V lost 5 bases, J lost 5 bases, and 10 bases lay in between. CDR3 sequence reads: CASSDGQRNTIYF. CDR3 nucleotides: TGTGCCAGCAGTGACGGACAGCGAAACACCATATATTTT.

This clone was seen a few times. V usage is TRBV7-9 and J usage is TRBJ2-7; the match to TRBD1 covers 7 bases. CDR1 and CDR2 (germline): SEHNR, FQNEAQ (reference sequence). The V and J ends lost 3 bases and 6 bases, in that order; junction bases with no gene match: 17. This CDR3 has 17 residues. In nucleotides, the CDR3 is TGTGCCAGCAGCTTTGTTGGACAAACCCTTAAGGGGGCCGAGCAGTACTTC. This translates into CASSFVGQTLKGAEQYF.

The DNA of the CDR3 is TGTGCCAGCAGCCCCCCCTACACTGAAGCTTTCTTT. Translating gives CASSPPYTEAFF. The rearrangement uses TRBV7-9 and TRBJ1-1; D gene uncertain. This CDR3 is built from 12 residues. The V gene's germline CDR1 is SEHNR and CDR2 FQNEAQ (reference sequence). Trimming stripped 5 bases from V and 3 bases from J, with 7 bases between.

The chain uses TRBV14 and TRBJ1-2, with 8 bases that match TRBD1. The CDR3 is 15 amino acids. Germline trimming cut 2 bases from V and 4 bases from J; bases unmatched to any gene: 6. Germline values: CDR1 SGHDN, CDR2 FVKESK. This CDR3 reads CASSQNRGWAYGYTF. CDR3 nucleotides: TGTGCCAGCAGCCAAAACAGGGGGTGGGCCTATGGCTACACCTTC.

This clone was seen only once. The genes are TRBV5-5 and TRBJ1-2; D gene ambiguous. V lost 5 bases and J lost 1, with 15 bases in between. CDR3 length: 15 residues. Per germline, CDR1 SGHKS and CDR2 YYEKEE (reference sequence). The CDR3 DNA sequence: TGTGCCAGCAGTTTTGACGGGAGCCGTAACTATGGCTACACCTTC. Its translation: CASSFDGSRNYGYTF.

In nucleotides, the CDR3 is TGTGCCAGCAGTTCCGGGACAGGGATCTATGGCTACACCTTC. Its protein is CASSSGTGIYGYTF. The V call is TRBV6-6, the J call TRBJ1-2; 9 nucleotides match TRBD1. The germline V gene has CDR1 MNHNY and CDR2 SVGAGI (reference sequence). CDR3 length: 14 amino acids. V trimming: 4 bases; J trimming: 4 bases; junction bases outside the gene matches: 4.

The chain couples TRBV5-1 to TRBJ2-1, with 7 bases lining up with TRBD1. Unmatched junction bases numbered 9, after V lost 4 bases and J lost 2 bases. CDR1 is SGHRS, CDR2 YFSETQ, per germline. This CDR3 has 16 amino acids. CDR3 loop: CASSPPYGTAYNEQFF. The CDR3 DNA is TGCGCCAGCAGCCCCCCATACGGGACAGCCTACAATGAGCAGTTCTTC.

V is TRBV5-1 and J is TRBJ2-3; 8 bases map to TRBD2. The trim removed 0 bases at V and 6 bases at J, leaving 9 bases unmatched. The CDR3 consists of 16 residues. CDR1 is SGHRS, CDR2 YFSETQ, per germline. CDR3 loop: CASSLAPGGALDTQYF. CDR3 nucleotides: TGCGCCAGCAGCTTGGCCCCCGGGGGGGCCCTCGATACGCAGTATTTT. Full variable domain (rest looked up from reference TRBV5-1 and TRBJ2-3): KAGVTQTPRYLIKTRGQQVTLSCSPISGHRSVSWYQQTPGQGLQFLFEYFSETQRNKGNFPGRFSGRQFSNSRSEMNVSTLELGDSALYLCASSLAPGGALDTQYFGPGTRLTVL.

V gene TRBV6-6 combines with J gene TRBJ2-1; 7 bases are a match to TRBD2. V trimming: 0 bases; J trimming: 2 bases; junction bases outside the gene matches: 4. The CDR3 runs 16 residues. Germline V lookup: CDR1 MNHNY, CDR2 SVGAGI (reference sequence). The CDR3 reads CASSYSGGSTYNEQFF. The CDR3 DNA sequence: TGTGCCAGCAGTTACTCGGGCGGGAGTACCTACAATGAGCAGTTCTTC.

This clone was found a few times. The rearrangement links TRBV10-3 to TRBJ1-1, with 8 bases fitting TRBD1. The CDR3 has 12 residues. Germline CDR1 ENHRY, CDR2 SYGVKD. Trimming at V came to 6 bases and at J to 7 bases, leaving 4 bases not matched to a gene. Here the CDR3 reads CAISLGQGEAFF. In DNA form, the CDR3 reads TGTGCCATCAGCCTCGGACAGGGTGAAGCTTTCTTT.

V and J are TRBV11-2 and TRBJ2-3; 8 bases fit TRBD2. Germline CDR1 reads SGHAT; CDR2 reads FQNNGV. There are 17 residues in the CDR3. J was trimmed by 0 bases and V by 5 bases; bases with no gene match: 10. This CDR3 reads CASSPGGGKTSTDTQYF. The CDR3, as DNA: TGTGCCAGCAGCCCCGGGGGGGGAAAGACTAGCACAGATACGCAGTATTTT.

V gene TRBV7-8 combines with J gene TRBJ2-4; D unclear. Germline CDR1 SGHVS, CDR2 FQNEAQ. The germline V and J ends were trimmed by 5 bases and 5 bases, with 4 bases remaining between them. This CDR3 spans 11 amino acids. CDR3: CASSLENIQYF. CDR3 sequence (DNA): TGTGCCAGCAGCCTCGAAAACATTCAGTACTTC. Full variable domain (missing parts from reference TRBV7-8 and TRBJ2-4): GAGVSQSPRYKVAKRGQDVALRCDPISGHVSLFWYQQALGQGPEFLTYFQNEAQLDKSGLPSDRFFAERPEGSVSTLKIQRTQQEDSAVYLCASSLENIQYFGAGTRLSVL.

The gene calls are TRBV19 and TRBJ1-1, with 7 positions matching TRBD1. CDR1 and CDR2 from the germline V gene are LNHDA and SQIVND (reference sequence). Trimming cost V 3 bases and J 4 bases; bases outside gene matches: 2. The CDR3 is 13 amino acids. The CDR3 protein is CASSINRGTEAFF. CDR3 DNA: TGTGCCAGTAGTATTAACAGGGGCACTGAAGCTTTCTTT.

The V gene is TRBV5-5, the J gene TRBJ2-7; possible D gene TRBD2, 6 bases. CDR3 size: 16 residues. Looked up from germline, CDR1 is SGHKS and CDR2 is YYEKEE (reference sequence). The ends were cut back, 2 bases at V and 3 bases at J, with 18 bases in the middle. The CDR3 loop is CASSLGGRKRDYEQYF. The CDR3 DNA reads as TGTGCCAGCAGCTTAGGAGGGAGGAAGAGGGACTACGAGCAGTACTTC.

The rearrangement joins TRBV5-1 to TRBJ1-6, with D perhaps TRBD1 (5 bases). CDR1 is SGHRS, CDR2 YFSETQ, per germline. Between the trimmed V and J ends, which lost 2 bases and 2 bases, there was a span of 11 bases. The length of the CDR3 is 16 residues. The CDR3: CASSFGGSAYNSPLHF. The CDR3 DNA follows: TGCGCCAGCAGCTTTGGGGGGAGCGCCTATAATTCACCCCTCCACTTT.

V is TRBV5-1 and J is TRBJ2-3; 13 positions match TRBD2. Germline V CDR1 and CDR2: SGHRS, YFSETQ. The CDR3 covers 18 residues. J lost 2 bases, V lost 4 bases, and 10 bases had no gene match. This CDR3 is CASSVGLAGVRLTDTQYF. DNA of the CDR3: TGCGCCAGCAGCGTCGGACTAGCGGGAGTGAGGCTCACAGATACGCAGTATTTT.

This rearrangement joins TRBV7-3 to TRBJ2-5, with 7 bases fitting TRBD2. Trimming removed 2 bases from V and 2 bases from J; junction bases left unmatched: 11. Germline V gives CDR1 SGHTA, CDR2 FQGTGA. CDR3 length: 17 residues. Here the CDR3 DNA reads TGTGCCAGCAGCTTAGGGAGGGCGGGGCTCCAGCAAGAGACCCAGTACTTC. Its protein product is CASSLGRAGLQQETQYF.

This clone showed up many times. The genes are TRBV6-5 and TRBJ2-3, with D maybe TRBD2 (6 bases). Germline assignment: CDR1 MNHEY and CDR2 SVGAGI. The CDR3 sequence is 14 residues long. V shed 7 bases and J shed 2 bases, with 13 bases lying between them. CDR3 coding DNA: TGTGCCAGCACCGAAGGCGGGGACACAGATACGCAGTATTTT. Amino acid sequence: CASTEGGDTDTQYF.